The 26 T cell receptor beta chains reported below all come from one sample, sequenced in a study of long-term antiretroviral therapy in people with HIV. The libraries were made with immunoSEQ v3.0 at survey level. Sequenced by immunoSEQ multiplex PCR; TCRdb stores in-frame clones only, minus some. In the table there are 8,500 to 14,000 clones, approximately 90% of which are singletons. Sequenced material: unsorted PBMCs, taken 0.2 years before starting antiretroviral therapy. These receptors all stem from a woman between 35 and 50 years old with HIV.

The V gene is TRBV5-3, the J gene TRBJ1-2; D is possibly TRBD1 (5 bases). TRBV5-3 is an ORF, and what it does is uncertain. Trimming removed 6 bases at V and 6 bases at J, with 21 bases between. The CDR3 is 15 residues long. In nucleotides, the CDR3 is TGTGCCAGAACCCCCACCCCCCCCAGGGCTGATGGCTACACCTTC. Amino acid sequence: CARTPTPPRADGYTF.

This clone was counted once. The CDR3 loop reads CASSLAWDRVNEQYF. The DNA of the CDR3 is TGTGCCAGCAGCTTAGCCTGGGACAGGGTCAATGAGCAGTACTTC. The chain links TRBV7-9 to TRBJ2-7; TRBD1 matches at 9 bases. Germline V gives CDR1 SEHNR, CDR2 FQNEAQ (reference sequence). The junction had 7 bases not matched to a gene; V was cut back by 0 bases and J by 7 bases. The CDR3 runs to 15 residues.

The chain joins TRBV6-6 to TRBJ1-1; the D is unclear. The CDR3 is 13 residues long. The germline V gene encodes CDR1 MNHNY and CDR2 SVGAGI (reference sequence). Trimming cost V 8 bases and J 1 base, with 11 bases left between them. The CDR3 spells CASGLKTNTEAFF. DNA for the CDR3: TGTGCCAGCGGCCTGAAGACGAACACTGAAGCTTTCTTT.

V and J are TRBV10-3 and TRBJ2-3; 7 positions match TRBD2. The germline V gene encodes CDR1 ENHRY and CDR2 SYGVKD. Trimming at V came to 3 bases and at J to 2 bases, leaving 5 bases not matched to a gene. The CDR3 length is 15 residues. In DNA form, the CDR3 reads TGTGCCATCAGTGAATGGGGGGGTGTCACAGATACGCAGTATTTT. Its protein is CAISEWGGVTDTQYF.

The chain has TRBV6-5 and TRBJ2-3; D possibly uses TRBD1 or TRBD2 (5 bases each). Per germline, CDR1 MNHEY and CDR2 SVGAGI. The ends were cut back, 4 bases at V and 4 bases at J, with 15 bases in the middle. The CDR3 runs 15 residues. The CDR3 loop reads CASSSLGESPDTQYF. CDR3 in DNA: TGTGCCAGCAGTTCTCTAGGGGAGTCCCCAGATACGCAGTATTTT.

The chain employs TRBV5-1 and TRBJ2-6; 8 bases fit TRBD2. Germline-derived CDR1 and CDR2 are SGHRS and YFSETQ. Trimming took 4 bases from V and 0 from J; bases not matched to a gene: 3. The CDR3 runs 16 residues. The CDR3 DNA reads as TGCGCCAGCAGCCCCGGGACTAGCTCTGGGGCCAACGTCCTGACTTTC. This codes for CASSPGTSSGANVLTF.

The chain couples TRBV28 to TRBJ1-3; no clear D. V lost 5 bases to trimming and J lost 0 bases, with 11 bases between them. Germline V gives CDR1 MDHEN, CDR2 SYDVKM. This CDR3 comprises 15 residues. Here the CDR3 DNA reads TGTGCCAGCAGTCTTCTATGGGGCTCTGGAAACACCATATATTTT. Translating gives CASSLLWGSGNTIYF.

V and J are TRBV11-1 and TRBJ1-1; D possibly corresponds to TRBD1 (6 bases). The CDR3 covers 14 residues. V was shortened by 5 bases and J by 0 bases, with 10 bases between the two germline ends. Germline-derived CDR1 and CDR2 are SGHAT and FQDESV (reference sequence). CDR3 DNA sequence: TGTGCCAGCAGCCCACAGGGCCTGAACACTGAAGCTTTCTTT. Amino acid sequence: CASSPQGLNTEAFF.

This sequence joins TRBV7-2 and TRBJ2-2; no firm D call. The length of the CDR3 is 14 residues. The germline V gene has CDR1 SGHTA and CDR2 FQGNSA. V dropped 1 base and J dropped 4 bases, with 7 bases sitting between them. Here the CDR3 DNA reads TGTGCCAGCAGCTTAGACGGCATCACCGGGGAGCTGTTTTTT. Its protein product is CASSLDGITGELFF.

J is TRBJ2-7 and V is TRBV10-3, with D possibly being TRBD2 (5 bases). From germline, CDR1 is ENHRY and CDR2 SYGVKD. The CDR3 has 12 residues. Trimming stripped 3 bases from V and 4 bases from J, with 7 bases between. This chain's CDR3 is CAISEGGYEQYF. In DNA, the CDR3 is TGTGCCATCAGTGAAGGAGGTTACGAGCAGTACTTC.

This clone showed up just a few times. This chain links TRBV11-3 with TRBJ2-3; 8 nucleotides agree with TRBD2. Trimming cost V 6 bases and J 1 base; bases outside gene matches: 6. CDR1 is SGHNT, CDR2 YENEEA, per germline. The CDR3 sequence is 15 residues long. This CDR3 reads CASSSPTSGTDTQYF. The CDR3 nucleotides read TGTGCCAGCAGTTCCCCGACTAGCGGCACAGATACGCAGTATTTT.

The rearrangement joins TRBV11-1 to TRBJ1-1, with D maybe TRBD1 (5 bases). This CDR3 has 15 residues. The germline CDR1 and CDR2 sequences are SGHAT and FQDESV (reference sequence). V lost 5 bases and J 11 bases, leaving 24 bases between the germline ends. The CDR3 here is CASSPRSLGVGAAFF. In nucleotides, the CDR3 is TGTGCCAGCAGCCCCCGATCGCTGGGGGTCGGTGCGGCTTTCTTT.

The chain couples TRBV5-1 to TRBJ2-1; TRBD1 matches at 7 bases. The CDR3 runs 14 residues. Looked up from germline, CDR1 is SGHRS and CDR2 is YFSETQ. V shed 4 bases and J 8 bases; nucleotides not matched to a gene: 9. CDR3 loop: CASSILQGWDEQFF. The CDR3 DNA sequence: TGCGCCAGCAGCATACTACAGGGGTGGGATGAGCAGTTCTTC.

The CDR3 nucleotides read TGTGCCTGGAGTGGACAGGGGGACTCACCCCTCCACTTT. Residues: CAWSGQGDSPLHF. This chain joins TRBV30 and TRBJ1-6; 9 nucleotides agree with TRBD1. This CDR3 contains 13 residues. Trimming cost V 1 base and J 10 bases; bases outside gene matches: 2. Germline assignment: CDR1 GTSNPN and CDR2 SVGIG (reference sequence).

This chain joins TRBV5-8 and TRBJ2-2; D remains unclear. The length of the CDR3 is 14 residues. The germline V and J ends were trimmed by 2 bases and 2 bases, with 7 bases remaining between them. Germline CDR1 is SGHTS and CDR2 is YDEGEE. The CDR3, as DNA: TGTGCCAGCAGCTTTGGGCTCAACACCGGGGAGCTGTTTTTT. Translated, it gives CASSFGLNTGELFF.

The CDR3 region has the DNA TGTGCCAGCAGCGTATATTCCGGAACTAGCACAGATACGCAGTATTTT. It codes for CASSVYSGTSTDTQYF. This chain connects TRBV9 to TRBJ2-3, with D unresolved. The CDR3 consists of 16 residues. CDR1 is SGDLS, CDR2 YYNGEE, per germline. Trimming stripped 1 base from V and 0 bases from J, with 12 bases between.

This chain uses TRBV7-6 with TRBJ1-2; D not resolved. Germline CDR1 reads SGHVS; CDR2 reads FNYEAQ. This CDR3 has 12 amino acids. Trimming stripped 5 bases from V and 6 bases from J, with 10 bases between. CDR3: CASSQGQDGYTF. Written as DNA, the CDR3 is TGTGCCAGCAGCCAAGGGCAGGATGGCTACACCTTC. Full variable domain (outside the CDR3, taken from reference TRBV7-6 and TRBJ1-2): GAGVSQSPRYKVTKRGQDVALRCDPISGHVSLYWYRQALGQGPEFLTYFNYEAQQDKSGLPNDRFSAERPEGSISTLTIQRTEQRDSAMYRCASSQGQDGYTFGSGTRLTVV.

This clone was seen just once. This rearrangement joins TRBV5-5 to TRBJ1-5; 11 bases line up with TRBD1. Germline V gives CDR1 SGHKS, CDR2 YYEKEE (reference sequence). Unmatched junction bases numbered 8, after V lost 4 bases and J lost 2 bases. The CDR3 loop spans 17 amino acids. The DNA of the CDR3 is TGTGCCAGCAGCGTAGGGACAGGGGGATCGGGCAATCAGCCCCAGCATTTT. This translates into CASSVGTGGSGNQPQHF.

The chain uses TRBV5-1 and TRBJ1-1; D remains ambiguous. The germline V gene has CDR1 SGHRS and CDR2 YFSETQ. V was pared by 4 bases and J by 2 bases, with 12 bases between. The CDR3 sequence is 14 residues long. The CDR3 protein is CASSVGGVNTEAFF. The CDR3 DNA sequence: TGCGCCAGCAGCGTTGGCGGGGTTAACACTGAAGCTTTCTTT.

The table lists this clone with a few counts. V and J are TRBV6-5 and TRBJ1-2; possibly TRBD1 for D (5 bases). The CDR3 runs 14 residues. Germline V gene sequence: CDR1 MNHEY, CDR2 SVGAGI. Trimming pared 0 bases from V and 4 bases from J, leaving 9 bases between. The CDR3 loop is CASSYSRGAYGYTF. For the CDR3, the DNA is TGTGCCAGCAGTTACTCGAGAGGGGCCTATGGCTACACCTTC.

V and J are TRBV10-1 and TRBJ1-4; D is uncertain. V dropped 6 bases and J dropped 2 bases, with 7 bases sitting between them. The CDR3 spans 13 residues. Germline CDR1 and CDR2: WNHNN and SYGVQD (reference sequence). The CDR3 region is CASSASTNEKLFF. CDR3 DNA: TGCGCCAGCAGCGCCTCGACTAATGAAAAACTGTTTTTT.

The J gene is TRBJ1-2, the V gene TRBV2; tentative D call: TRBD1 (5 bases). V was clipped by 10 bases and J by 5 bases, with 14 bases between them. Germline V gives CDR1 SNHLY, CDR2 FYNNEI. This CDR3 spans 12 amino acids. CDR3 sequence (DNA): TGTGCCACCGGGACTTTTGATTATGGCTACACCTTC. Amino acids: CATGTFDYGYTF.

The chain carries TRBV6-6 and TRBJ1-2, with D unresolved. With 2 bases removed from V and 2 bases from J, the gap between germline ends came to 9 bases. The CDR3 totals 14 residues. The germline CDR1 and CDR2 sequences are MNHNY and SVGAGI (reference sequence). CDR3 region: CASSYGTENYGYTF. The CDR3 coding sequence is TGTGCCAGCAGTTACGGTACAGAAAACTATGGCTACACCTTC.

The chain couples TRBV5-1 to TRBJ2-7, with 7 positions matching TRBD1. CDR1 SGHRS and CDR2 YFSETQ come from the germline V gene. This CDR3 is 16 amino acids long. Trimming took 0 bases from V and 4 from J; bases not matched to a gene: 10. The DNA for the CDR3 is TGCGCCAGCAGCTTGGCCGCAGGGGGTTACGCTTACGAGCAGTACTTC. Residues: CASSLAAGGYAYEQYF.

This chain links TRBV14 with TRBJ2-1, with 8 nucleotides matching TRBD1. Germline assignment: CDR1 SGHDN and CDR2 FVKESK. Germline trimming cut 5 bases from V and 7 bases from J; bases unmatched to any gene: 10. There are 15 residues in the CDR3. CDR3 in amino acids: CASSAPRQGINEQFF. The CDR3 DNA reads TGTGCCAGCAGCGCCCCCAGACAGGGGATAAATGAGCAGTTCTTC.

V gene TRBV6-5 combines with J gene TRBJ1-1; D call uncertain. Germline V gene lookup returns CDR1 MNHEY and CDR2 SVGAGI. The CDR3 is 15 amino acids. V lost 2 bases and J lost 0, with 10 bases in between. The CDR3 is CASSYNPGMNTEAFF. The DNA for the CDR3 is TGTGCCAGCAGTTACAATCCGGGTATGAACACTGAAGCTTTCTTT.